The entry below gives a single T cell receptor beta chain sequence along with its context. Its antigen is currently not known. One base away there is no much larger clone; base qualities are not given. This specimen belongs to a study of cytomegalovirus exposure and HLA in healthy donors (dated by TCRdb to 2016 to 2017). About the investigation overall: An earlier analysis of approximately 600 of the donors reported about 250 Gb of sequence data and some 100 million unique TCR beta sequences from approximately 180 million T cells. An early release that covered roughly 600 HLA-typed donors contained about 300 gigabases of sequencing data and tens of millions of unique TCR sequences. Of the roughly 400 genotyped donors, about 80% fell in the genetic ancestry cluster associated with self-reported Caucasian donors. The study was designed to test whether signatures of past pathogen exposure could be identified by cataloging public T cell receptors. The study used immunosequencing to profile the T cell repertoires of 666 subjects and linked those repertoires to cytomegalovirus serostatus. A separate validation cohort of more than 100 different subjects was used in addition to the roughly 720-subject first cohort. To predict cytomegalovirus infection status, the study brought together high-throughput TCR immunosequencing, statistical association of individual TCRs with disease status, and machine learning. To study patterns of TCR occurrence, a later analysis re-analyzed previously published TCR beta repertoires from several hundred donors and added high-resolution HLA genotyping. In the later analysis, no new phenotypic data were used to find candidate immune exposures; instead, reliance was placed on TCR beta sequences and their occurrence across donors. An earlier analysis of around 580 of the donors used high-throughput TCR beta sequencing to judge whether each TCR beta V gene segment behaved as functional or pseudogenic. Donor age, sex, ethnicity and CMV serostatus were compiled together with the repertoire data. In a later genetic analysis, genome-wide SNP genotypes for about 60% of the 666 donors were used, and that subset was treated as a discovery cohort. All discovery cohort repertoires had been generated on a single sequencing platform. Both class I and class II loci were covered by HLA typing, at four-digit resolution. Typing coverage varied by locus: roughly 620-640 donors for A, B, C, DRB1 and DQB1; approximately 520 for DQA1; more than 600 for DPA1; approximately 450 for DPB1. Five DR-DQ haplotypes were handled as single units for association and clustering because linkage in the cohort was strong. Across under 500 genotyped donors of the cohort, an average of about 240,000 unique TCR beta nucleotide sequences per donor were sequenced, and approximately 17% of those sequences were non-productive.

The cohort consisted of some 670 healthy bone marrow donors. At the time of sampling, every cohort member was nominally healthy, though immune exposures that went unrecorded were likely present. The donor tested CMV seronegative and was one of the 352 seronegative cohort members. A peripheral blood sample was provided by each donor, and peripheral blood mononuclear cells were used for TCR beta sequencing. Genomic DNA extraction from the blood cell samples was performed with the Qiagen DNeasy Blood Extraction Kit. The library was obtained by the immunoSEQ multiplex PCR assay. For the multiplex PCR, a mixture combining 60 forward primers for TCR Vbeta segments and 13 reverse primers for TCR Jbeta segments was used. A multiplex PCR assay on genomic DNA amplified the CDR3 region of rearranged TCR beta genes. The amplified TCR beta libraries were sequenced on the Illumina HiSeq System as 87-base-pair reads. The published analysis was carried out like this. A later analysis counted about 80 million unique TCR beta chains across the 640 or so repertoires, and around 9.9 million of these chains were shared by at least two donors. To remove PCR and sequencing errors, raw reads were error-corrected and collapsed into unique sequences using a nearest-neighbor algorithm that merged closely related sequences. To assign V, D and J gene segments, CDR3 sequences were aligned to IMGT reference sequences. For a sequence to be retained, a match of at least six nucleotides was required to both a V gene segment and a J gene segment. A rearrangement counted as productive if the CDR3 had no stop codons and remained in frame with V and J, and every other rearrangement counted as non-productive. CDR3 was defined according to IMGT convention as the region running from the second conserved V-encoded cysteine to the conserved J-encoded phenylalanine. Sequences without an unambiguous match to a single V gene segment were excluded from the earlier analysis of about 630 of the donors. In an earlier analysis of several hundred of the donors, V segments were called functional above 56.7% productive rearrangements and were called segregating when the between-donor standard deviation exceeded 5%. A statistical classification framework was built to diagnose cytomegalovirus status from the catalog of TCR beta chain sequences. In a later analysis, V and J genes were assigned by comparing TCR nucleotide sequences against IMGT/GENE-DB human TR gene sequences. A later analysis assigned CDR3 sequences and most-parsimonious VDJ recombination scenarios with the TCRdist pipeline. In a later analysis, each TCR beta chain was defined by its CDR3 amino acid sequence together with its V-gene family, and reads without a unique V-gene family were excluded. As a way to deal with suspected cross-contamination and a sequencing artifact, a later analysis dropped 500 to 700 nucleotide sequences that were highly shared and had low generation probability. In a later analysis, a clonal expansion index for each public chain was calculated from normalized within-repertoire ranks of inferred template counts. A later analysis computed generation probabilities with a VDJ recombination model fitted to out-of-frame rearrangements, and checked the results against IGoR. In a later analysis, TCR-TCR, TCR-HLA and TCR-CMV co-occurrence was scored with hypergeometric tests, and a repertoire-size bias correction was applied to TCR pairs. False discovery rates were estimated in a later analysis by permuting HLA or CMV assignments 20 times. In a later analysis, co-occurring TCRs were grouped with DBSCAN, and TCRdist sequence similarity was added when clustering was performed within HLA-allele-positive subsets. For co-occurrence clustering, repertoires with fewer than 30,000 or more than 120,000 public chains were excluded, along with five repertoires with anomalous nucleotide sharing. Imported from immuneACCESS, the table was reduced by TCRdb to in-frame sequences with V and J called. These copies leave out some clones; in studies compared against another copy, an unresolved V gene accounts for under half, and the cause of the remainder is not known. Clone size and V and J calls were adopted from that table, with D and trimming inferred from the DNA. The sample table shows approximately 200,000 clones, and over 75% are seen once. The top ten clonotypes cover more than 1.5% of the sample.

The full study reports these points: According to a later analysis, parvovirus B19, influenza, CMV and Epstein-Barr virus appeared linked to several top co-occurrence clusters. In a later analysis, most CMV-associated TCR beta chains were found to appear HLA-restricted, with HLA associations seemingly driven largely by CMV exposure. Correlated functional status among segregating V segments might reflect linkage disequilibrium, but an unknown experimental factor could not be ruled out. Presence/absence analyses assumed roughly uniform sequencing depth across donors, an assumption that may not hold. In a later analysis, HLA-associated TCR beta chains showed more clonal expansion and lower generation probabilities than non-associated chains that were equally common. In both the original and validation cohorts, the classifier was reported to diagnose cytomegalovirus status with high specificity and sensitivity. In a later analysis, TCR association rates were found to vary across HLA loci, with the most associated TCRs seen for DRB1 alleles and the fewest for HLA-C alleles. Because HLA typing was missing for some donors at each locus, association tests included only the typed subset. Broadly in line with IMGT annotations, most TCR beta V segments showed up in productive rearrangements about 87% or about 30% of the time in an earlier analysis of a few hundred of the donors. Strong co-occurrence of HLA alleles, especially DR and DQ, made assigning TCR associations to individual alleles difficult. Across donors, most TCR sequences were observed very rarely, whereas some public TCRs were present in many individuals. A further reported finding was that TCR beta sequences accurately predicted the HLA-A and HLA-B alleles for most subjects in the first cohort. For the cohort, immune exposure information was limited to CMV serostatus. At a false discovery rate of 0.05, a later analysis linked 15,000 to 20,000 TCR beta sequences to specific HLA alleles. Because counts were too low, around 17 rarely observed V segments, including chromosome 9 orphons, were left out of the earlier analysis of 587 of the donors. The study listed 150 to 200 TCR beta chains as associated with cytomegalovirus. Only TCR beta chains were sequenced in this cohort, and the absence of alpha or paired-chain data limited detectable features. Three of the identified cytomegalovirus-associated TCR beta chains were confirmed in vitro to be specific for cytomegalovirus antigens. A later genetic analysis reported fewer N-insertions in productive TCRs among donors in an Asian-associated ancestry cluster than the roughly 700-donor mean. A cluster of highly shared sequence variants was judged likely to represent a technical artifact of the sequencing pipeline. According to the authors, the approach could potentially be generalized to other disease states and immunological phenotypes. In a later genetic analysis, a missense DCLRE1C variant was associated with V-gene and J-gene trimming of TCR beta chains, and the association was replicated in an independent cohort.

The TCR originated in a man between 18 and 29 years old in good health and CMV-seronegative. The material sequenced was PBMCs.

The nucleotides are TGTGCCAGCAGCCCCCGGGACAGGGCAGATCAGCCCCAGCATTTT. The translation is CASSPRDRADQPQHF. The sequence is built from TRBV9 and TRBJ1-5; the central 9 bases match TRBD1. The CDR3 runs 15 amino acids, cysteine and phenylalanine included. Kept here is only the CDR3 DNA, which spans 45 bases and is read in frame from base 1. CDR1 and CDR2 were assigned from the germline V gene as SGDLS and YYNGEE. Here V drops 4 bases and J drops 5 bases, and the junction holds 7 bases not matched to any gene.